This T cell receptor beta chain comes out of a study of siplizumab effects on memory and regulatory T cells. Sequencing used immunoSEQ multiplex PCR; TCRdb keeps in-frame clones, though not all of them. This sample has 90,000 to 140,000 clones; roughly 91% occur once, and the top ten carry 0.32%. Per the germline V gene, CDR1 is SGHNT and CDR2 is YENEEA. V was shortened by 0 bases and J by 4 bases, with 15 bases between the two germline ends. This CDR3 has 16 residues. Findings and limits, study-wide: A minor fraction of alloreactive clones, and no more, mapped to unstimulated subsets. The study found that mappable alloreactive CD4+ clones averaged approximately 69% Treg-derived with siplizumab and roughly 30% in controls.

A remark on this clone: What it binds is unknown.

The receptor's source is a human donor in good health. Sequenced sample: CD4+ T cells sorted from blood. This sequence joins TRBV11-3 and TRBJ1-2; D not resolved. For the CDR3, the DNA is TGTGCCAGCAGCTTAGAGGGTCGCCGGGGAGTCTATGGCTACACCTTC. Protein product: CASSLEGRRGVYGYTF.